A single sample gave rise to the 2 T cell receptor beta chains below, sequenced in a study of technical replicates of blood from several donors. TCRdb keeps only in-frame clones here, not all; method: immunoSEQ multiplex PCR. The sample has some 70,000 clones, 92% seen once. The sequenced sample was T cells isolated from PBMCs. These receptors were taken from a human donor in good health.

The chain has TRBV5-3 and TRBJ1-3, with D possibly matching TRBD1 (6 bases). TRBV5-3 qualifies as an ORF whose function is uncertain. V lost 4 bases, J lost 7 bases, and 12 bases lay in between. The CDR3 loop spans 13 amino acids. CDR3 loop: CARSRTVMNTIYF. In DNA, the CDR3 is TGTGCCAGAAGCAGGACAGTAATGAACACCATATATTTT.

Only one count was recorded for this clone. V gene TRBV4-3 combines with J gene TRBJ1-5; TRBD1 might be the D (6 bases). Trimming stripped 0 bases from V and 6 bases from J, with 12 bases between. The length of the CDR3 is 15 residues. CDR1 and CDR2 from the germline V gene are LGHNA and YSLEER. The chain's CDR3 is CASSQDGRGSQPQHF. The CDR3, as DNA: TGCGCCAGCAGCCAAGATGGCAGGGGTAGTCAGCCCCAGCATTTT.